This passage covers 22 T cell receptor beta chains from one sample sequenced in a study of T cells in Graves' hyperthyroidism and ophthalmopathy. It was RNA transcripts that yielded the amplified TCR beta CDR3 regions. When the TCR CDR3 underwent first-round RT-PCR, the HTBI primer set was used. One entry per CDR3 protein results from TCRdb running MiXCR on the multiplex PCR reads. The sample holds about 180,000 distinct CDR3 sequences; about a sixth are singletons and the top ten take around 27%. The material sequenced was blood. The receptors were gathered from a woman aged 45-65 years with Graves' hyperthyroidism.

This clonotype was picked up many times. This rearrangement joins TRBV5-1 to TRBJ2-3, with 14 positions matching TRBD2. The V gene's germline CDR1 is SGHRS and CDR2 YFSETQ. The CDR3 consists of 17 residues. The junction had 5 bases not matched to a gene; V was cut back by 4 bases and J by 1 base. The CDR3 region is CASSPPGLAGGTDTQYF. Written as DNA, the CDR3 is TGCGCCAGCAGCCCGCCGGGACTAGCGGGGGGCACAGATACGCAGTATTTT.

As to this clonotype: Since a much larger clone is just one base distant, this may be a read error. This likely comes from a read error, as the CDR3 has no conserved phenylalanine or tryptophan at its end. The chain carries TRBV20-1 and TRBJ1-3; perhaps TRBD1 as D (6 bases). Trimming cost V 2 bases and J 0 bases, with 11 bases left between them. From germline, CDR1 is DFQATT and CDR2 SNEGSKA (reference sequence). This CDR3 comprises 15 residues. CDR3 sequence (DNA): TGCAGTGCTAGAAAAGACAGGATCTCTGGAAACACCATATATTCT. Amino acid sequence: CSARKDRISGNTIYS.

This clonotype was detected ten times or more. V usage is TRBV7-3 and J usage is TRBJ1-2; D not resolved. V was trimmed by 3 bases and J by 8 bases, leaving 16 bases between them. Germline lookup yields CDR1 SGHTA and CDR2 FQGTGA. There are 14 residues in the CDR3. CDR3 DNA: TGTGCCAGCAGCTTTGGCACAAACGGTGGGGGCTACACCTTC. Protein product: CASSFGTNGGGYTF.

This clonotype was found many times. The J gene is TRBJ1-6, the V gene TRBV5-1; D gene uncertain. The CDR3 has 13 amino acids. Trimming removed 6 bases at V and 7 bases at J, with 11 bases between. The germline V gene encodes CDR1 SGHRS and CDR2 YFSETQ. CDR3 DNA sequence: TGCGCCAGCACCGGGCCTGGGAATTCACCCCTCCACTTT. It translates to CASTGPGNSPLHF.

At least ten counts were recorded for this clonotype. The chain has TRBV6-1 and TRBJ1-5, with 7 bases lining up with TRBD1. Germline CDR1 and CDR2: MNHNS and SASEGT. Losses at the gene ends were 4 bases for V and 1 base for J; bases not matched to a gene: 4. The CDR3 length is 15 residues. CDR3 in amino acids: CASSASRGSNQPQHF. The CDR3 region has the DNA TGTGCCAGCAGTGCTTCCAGGGGGAGCAATCAGCCCCAGCATTTT.

There are many counts of this clonotype. The V gene is TRBV12-3 or TRBV12-4, the J gene TRBJ2-2, with 8 nucleotides matching TRBD1. The trim removed 6 bases at V and 4 bases at J, leaving 7 bases unmatched. CDR3 length: 15 residues. The CDR3 reads CASRAGTGGTGELFF. As DNA, the CDR3 is TGTGCCAGCAGGGCCGGGACAGGCGGCACCGGGGAGCTGTTTTTT.

This clonotype occurred many times. V and J are TRBV7-6 and TRBJ2-2; D is unclear. The CDR3 loop spans 12 amino acids. The ends were cut back, 5 bases at V and 7 bases at J, with 8 bases in the middle. Looked up from germline, CDR1 is SGHVS and CDR2 is FNYEAQ. The CDR3 bases are TGTGCCAGCAGCCCCCTTGGCGGGGAGCTGTTTTTT. Residues: CASSPLGGELFF.

This clonotype was observed many times. The chain has TRBV2 and TRBJ2-7; D gene unclear. CDR1 SNHLY and CDR2 FYNNEI come from the germline V gene. The V end was cut by 0 bases, the J end by 8 bases, with 20 bases between. This CDR3 is built from 16 residues. CDR3 sequence reads: CASSEATPGRVDKQYF. For the CDR3, the DNA is TGTGCCAGCAGTGAAGCGACCCCAGGCCGTGTGGATAAGCAGTACTTC.

This clonotype has a count of ten or more. The chain employs TRBV19 and TRBJ1-1; D gene ambiguous. V dropped 6 bases and J dropped 8 bases, with 10 bases sitting between them. The CDR3 extends over 11 amino acids. The germline V gene has CDR1 LNHDA and CDR2 SQIVND (reference sequence). The CDR3 is CASSLYEEAFF. CDR3 in DNA: TGTGCCAGTAGCCTTTATGAGGAAGCTTTCTTT.

This clonotype was counted many times. V is TRBV27 and J is TRBJ2-7, with D hard to call. This CDR3 is 12 amino acids long. Looked up from germline, CDR1 is MNHEY and CDR2 is SMNVEV (reference sequence). V was trimmed by 8 bases and J by 2 bases, leaving 10 bases between them. The CDR3 reads CASGDGAYEQYF. CDR3 bases: TGTGCCAGCGGTGACGGAGCCTACGAGCAGTACTTC.

The genes are TRBV7-9 and TRBJ2-2; no reliable D call. CDR1 is SEHNR and CDR2 is FQNEAQ in the germline V gene (reference sequence). The CDR3 has 15 amino acids. V shed 7 bases and J shed 7 bases, with 19 bases lying between them. CDR3 loop: CASTQGEGNRGELFF. CDR3 sequence (DNA): TGTGCCAGCACCCAAGGAGAAGGGAATCGCGGGGAGCTGTTTTTT.

Many counts were recorded for this clonotype. The V gene is TRBV28, the J gene TRBJ2-2, with 10 bases fitting TRBD1. The V gene end was trimmed by 6 bases and the J gene end by 4 bases; junction bases not matched to a gene: 11. CDR1 is MDHEN and CDR2 is SYDVKM in the germline V gene. The CDR3 runs 17 residues. The CDR3 here is CASSPRPGQGLTGELFF. In DNA, the CDR3 is TGTGCCAGCAGCCCCCGCCCGGGACAGGGGCTCACCGGGGAGCTGTTTTTT.

This clonotype was detected a few times. The chain has TRBV20-1 and TRBJ2-2; D remains ambiguous. The germline CDR1 and CDR2 sequences are DFQATT and SNEGSKA (reference sequence). The CDR3 length is 12 residues. V was shortened by 1 base and J by 5 bases, with 5 bases between the two germline ends. The CDR3 coding sequence is TGCAGTGCTAGAGCCGTAACCGGGGAGCTGTTTTTT. Amino acids: CSARAVTGELFF.

The sample holds many counts of this clonotype. CDR3 residues: CASSTTVRYGYTF. CDR3 bases: TGTGCCAGCAGCACGACAGTACGCTATGGCTACACCTTC. The chain has TRBV12-3 or TRBV12-4 and TRBJ1-2; the D gene is possibly TRBD1 (5 bases). The ends were cut back, 6 bases at V and 4 bases at J, with 12 bases in the middle. CDR3 size: 13 residues.

This clonotype was seen ten or more times. Here the CDR3 omits its conserved ending phenylalanine or tryptophan, so a read error is the likely source. The rearrangement links TRBV19 to TRBJ2-6, with a tentative D call TRBD2 (6 bases). V was trimmed by 7 bases and J by 0 bases, leaving 13 bases between them. The CDR3 contains 16 residues. CDR1 LNHDA and CDR2 SQIVND come from the germline V gene (reference sequence). CDR3 loop: CASKEGSSSGANVLTS. DNA of the CDR3: TGTGCCAGTAAGGAGGGCAGCTCCTCTGGGGCCAACGTCCTGACTTCC.

This clonotype was counted at least ten times. The V call is TRBV29-1, the J call TRBJ1-2, with no clear D. CDR1 is SQVTM and CDR2 is ANQGSEA in the germline V gene. Deletions cut 1 base from V and 8 bases from J, with 11 bases between. CDR3 length: 12 amino acids. DNA of the CDR3: TGCAGCGTTGAAGGAGGGATGCCCGGCTACACCTTC. Translating gives CSVEGGMPGYTF.

Notes on this clonotype: This may stem from a read error, because a much larger clone lies one nucleotide away. V usage is TRBV5-1 and J usage is TRBJ1-1; D is perhaps TRBD1 (5 bases). The V gene's germline CDR1 is SGHRS and CDR2 YFSETQ. Trimming removed 3 bases at V and 6 bases at J, with 18 bases between. This CDR3 has 15 residues. CDR3 residues: CASSSDPVWGAEAFF. The CDR3 DNA reads TGCGCCAGCAGCTCGGATCCGGTGTGGGGCGCTGAAGCTTTCTTT.

This chain joins TRBV7-9 and TRBJ2-7; no reliable D call. V gave up 3 bases and J gave up 2 bases, with 8 bases separating them. The CDR3 loop spans 13 amino acids. Germline CDR1 and CDR2: SEHNR and FQNEAQ (reference sequence). CDR3 in amino acids: CASSFRSPYEQYF. CDR3 nucleotide sequence: TGTGCCAGCAGCTTTAGGTCTCCCTACGAGCAGTACTTC.

This clonotype was counted at least ten times. This chain connects TRBV6-1 to TRBJ2-7; D is perhaps TRBD1 (6 bases). V was shortened by 8 bases and J by 3 bases, with 14 bases between the two germline ends. This CDR3 spans 13 amino acids. Germline assignment: CDR1 MNHNS and CDR2 SASEGT. In DNA form, the CDR3 reads TGTGCCAGCGCGTACAGGGAGATCTACGAGCAGTACTTC. Translated: CASAYREIYEQYF.

This clonotype has at least ten counts. V gene TRBV27 combines with J gene TRBJ1-1; possible D gene TRBD1, 6 bases. The V gene's germline CDR1 is MNHEY and CDR2 SMNVEV (reference sequence). The CDR3 totals 14 residues. V was pared by 4 bases and J by 5 bases, with 14 bases between. In DNA form, the CDR3 reads TGTGCCAGCAGTTCCCAGACAGGAGGAACTGAAGCTTTCTTT. Amino acids: CASSSQTGGTEAFF.

V gene TRBV6-2 or TRBV6-3 combines with J gene TRBJ2-1; D unresolved. V shed 4 bases and J shed 9 bases, with 10 bases lying between them. This CDR3 comprises 12 residues. Germline CDR1 MNHEY, CDR2 SVGEGT. CDR3 nucleotide sequence: TGTGCCAGCAGTTTACGACTCAGTGAGCAGTTCTTC. Its protein product is CASSLRLSEQFF.

The chain combines TRBV5-1 with TRBJ1-2; tentatively, D is TRBD1 (6 bases). The CDR3 extends over 13 amino acids. Germline CDR1 is SGHRS and CDR2 is YFSETQ. V dropped 1 base and J dropped 8 bases, with 12 bases sitting between them. The CDR3 coding sequence is TGCGCCAGCAGCTTGTCGGGGGGCGAAGGCTACACCTTC. It is translated as CASSLSGGEGYTF.